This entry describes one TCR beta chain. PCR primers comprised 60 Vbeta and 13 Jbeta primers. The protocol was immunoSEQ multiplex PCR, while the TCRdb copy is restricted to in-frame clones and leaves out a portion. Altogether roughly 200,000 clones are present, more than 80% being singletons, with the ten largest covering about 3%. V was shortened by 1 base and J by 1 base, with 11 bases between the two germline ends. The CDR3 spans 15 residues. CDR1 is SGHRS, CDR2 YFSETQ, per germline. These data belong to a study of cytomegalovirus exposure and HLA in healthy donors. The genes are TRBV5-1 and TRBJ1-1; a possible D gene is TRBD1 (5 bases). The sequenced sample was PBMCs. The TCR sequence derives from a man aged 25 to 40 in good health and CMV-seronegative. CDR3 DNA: TGCGCCAGCAGCTTGTCAGGGCGGGGGAACACTGAAGCTTTCTTT. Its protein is CASSLSGRGNTEAFF.